This T cell receptor (beta chain) was identified in a study of blood T cells in healthy people across ages. Losses at the gene ends were 0 bases for V and 1 base for J; bases not matched to a gene: 4. This CDR3 is built from 16 residues. Germline assignment: CDR1 LNHNV and CDR2 YYDKDF (reference sequence). With regard to this clonotype: Its antigen is unknown.

Findings and limits, study-wide: Since the PBMCs were unsorted, naive and antigen-experienced cells could not be conclusively compared. Unknown CMV status may confound age-related changes in expanded clones.

Sample donors were healthy Caucasian individuals that came from Russia, aged about 6 to 95. The use of a sample-barcoded 5' primer and a J-beta primer mix characterized a second PCR of about 6 to 11 cycles. Researchers report that a template-switch adaptor with 12 random nucleotides tagged each cDNA molecule. TCRdb fed the 5' RACE reads into MiXCR, producing one record per CDR3 protein. Among 650,000 to 700,000 distinct CDR3 sequences, 52% were seen once, and the ten largest hold roughly 14%. The TCR was taken from a woman older than 75 in good health. The chain joins TRBV15 to TRBJ2-5; TRBD2 agrees at 8 bases. The sample was blood. This chain's CDR3 is CATSRDYLAGQETQYF. As DNA, the CDR3 is TGTGCCACCAGCAGAGATTATCTAGCGGGCCAAGAGACCCAGTACTTC.